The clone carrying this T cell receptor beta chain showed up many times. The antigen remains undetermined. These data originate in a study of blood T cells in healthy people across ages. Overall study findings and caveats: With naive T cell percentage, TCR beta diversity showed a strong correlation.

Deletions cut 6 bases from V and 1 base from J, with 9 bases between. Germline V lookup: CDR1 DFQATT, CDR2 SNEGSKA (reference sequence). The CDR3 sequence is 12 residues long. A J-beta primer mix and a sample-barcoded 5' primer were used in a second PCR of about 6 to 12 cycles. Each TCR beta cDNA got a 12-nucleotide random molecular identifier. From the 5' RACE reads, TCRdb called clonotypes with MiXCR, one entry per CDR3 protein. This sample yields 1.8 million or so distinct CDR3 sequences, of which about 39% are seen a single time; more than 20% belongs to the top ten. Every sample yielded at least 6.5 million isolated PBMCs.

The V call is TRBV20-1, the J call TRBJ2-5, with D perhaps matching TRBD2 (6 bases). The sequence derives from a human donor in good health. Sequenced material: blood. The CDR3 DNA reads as TGCAGTGCAGCCGGGGGCCAAGAGACCCAGTACTTC. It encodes CSAAGGQETQYF.